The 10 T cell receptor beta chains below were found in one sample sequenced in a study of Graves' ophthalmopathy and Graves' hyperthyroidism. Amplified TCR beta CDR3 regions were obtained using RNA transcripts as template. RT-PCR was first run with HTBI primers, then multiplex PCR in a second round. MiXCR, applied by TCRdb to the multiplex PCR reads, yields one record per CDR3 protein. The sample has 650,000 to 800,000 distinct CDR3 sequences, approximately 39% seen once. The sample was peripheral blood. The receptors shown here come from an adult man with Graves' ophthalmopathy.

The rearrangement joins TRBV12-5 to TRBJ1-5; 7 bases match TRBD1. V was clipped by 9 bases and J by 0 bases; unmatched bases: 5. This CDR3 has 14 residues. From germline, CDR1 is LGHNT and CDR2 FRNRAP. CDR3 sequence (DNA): TGTGCTAGCGTAGGGACAGATAGCAATCAGCCCCAGCATTTT. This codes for CASVGTDSNQPQHF.

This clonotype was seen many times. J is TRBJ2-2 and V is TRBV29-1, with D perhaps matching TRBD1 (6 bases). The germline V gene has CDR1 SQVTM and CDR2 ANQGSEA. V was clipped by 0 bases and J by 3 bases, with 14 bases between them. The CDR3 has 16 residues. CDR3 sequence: CSVEDPTGHYTGELFF. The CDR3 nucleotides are TGCAGCGTTGAAGATCCGACAGGCCATTACACCGGGGAGCTGTTTTTT.

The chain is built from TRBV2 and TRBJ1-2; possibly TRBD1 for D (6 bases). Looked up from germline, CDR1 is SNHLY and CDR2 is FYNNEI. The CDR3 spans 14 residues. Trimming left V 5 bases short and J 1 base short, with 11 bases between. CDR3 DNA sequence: TGTGCCAGCAGTTCGGACAGCTATAACTATGGCTACACCTTC. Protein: CASSSDSYNYGYTF.

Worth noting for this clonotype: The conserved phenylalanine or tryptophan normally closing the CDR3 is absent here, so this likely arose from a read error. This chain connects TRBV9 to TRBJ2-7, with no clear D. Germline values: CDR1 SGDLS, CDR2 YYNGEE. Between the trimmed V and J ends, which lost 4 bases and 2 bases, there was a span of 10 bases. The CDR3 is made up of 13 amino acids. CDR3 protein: CASSPHPTYEQYS. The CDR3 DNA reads TGTGCCAGCAGCCCCCATCCGACCTACGAGCAGTACTCC.

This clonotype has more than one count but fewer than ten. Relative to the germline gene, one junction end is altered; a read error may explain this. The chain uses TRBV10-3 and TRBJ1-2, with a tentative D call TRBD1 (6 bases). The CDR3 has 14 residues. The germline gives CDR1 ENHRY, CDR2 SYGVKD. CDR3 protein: CASSGGTGKNGYTF. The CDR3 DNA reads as TGTGCCAGCAGTGGAGGAACAGGGAAAAATGGCTACACCTTC.

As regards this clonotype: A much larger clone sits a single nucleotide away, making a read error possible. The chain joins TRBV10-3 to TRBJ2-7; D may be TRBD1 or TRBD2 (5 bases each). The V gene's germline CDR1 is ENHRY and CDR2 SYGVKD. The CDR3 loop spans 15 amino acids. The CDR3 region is CASSPGRPSSYEQCF. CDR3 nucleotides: TGTGCCAGCAGTCCGGGACGGCCGAGCTCCTACGAGCAGTGCTTC.

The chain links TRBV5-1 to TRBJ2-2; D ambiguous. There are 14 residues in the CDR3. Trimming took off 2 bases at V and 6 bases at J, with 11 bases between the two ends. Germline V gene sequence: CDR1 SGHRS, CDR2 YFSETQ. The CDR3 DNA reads TGCGCCAGCAGCTTAATAGGGCCGGCCGGGGAGCTGTTTTTT. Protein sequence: CASSLIGPAGELFF.

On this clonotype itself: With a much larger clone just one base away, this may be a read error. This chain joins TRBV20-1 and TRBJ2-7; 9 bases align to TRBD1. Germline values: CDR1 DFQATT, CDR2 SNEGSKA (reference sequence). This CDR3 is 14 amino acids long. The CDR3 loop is CSARDPGQGYGQYF. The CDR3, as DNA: TGCAGTGCTAGAGATCCGGGACAGGGCTACGGGCAGTACTTC.

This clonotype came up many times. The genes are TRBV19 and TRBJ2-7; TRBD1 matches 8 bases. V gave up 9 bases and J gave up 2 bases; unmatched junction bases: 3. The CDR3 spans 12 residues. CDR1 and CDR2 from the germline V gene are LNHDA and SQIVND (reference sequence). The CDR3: CASRGQAYEQYF. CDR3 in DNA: TGTGCCAGCAGGGGACAGGCCTACGAGCAGTACTTC.

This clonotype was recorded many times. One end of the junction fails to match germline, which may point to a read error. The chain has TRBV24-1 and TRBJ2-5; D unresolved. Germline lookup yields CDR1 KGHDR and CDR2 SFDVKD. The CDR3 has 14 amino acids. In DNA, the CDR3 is TGTGCCAGCAGTGCCTCGGTGGATCAAGAGACCCAGTACTTC. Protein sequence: CASSASVDQETQYF.